Described below is a single T cell receptor (beta chain) sequence and its context. The antigen is not known. Post-sort purity exceeded 95% for all sorted populations. These data originate in a study of beta chain features in type 1 diabetes. Points from the study as a whole: HLA influence on TCRB rearrangement stayed unresolved here. High TCR expression in some cells could lead to their over-representation in cDNA sequencing. A greater similarity of naive, central memory and Treg TCRB repertoires was seen among patients than among healthy donors.

What was sequenced were expressed TCRB transcripts, since all of the isolated RNA had been reverse transcribed. Here immunoSEQ multiplex PCR was the method, and the copy in TCRdb shows in-frame clones only, minus some. This table has over 700,000 clones, 17% appearing once. The CDR3 runs to 15 residues. V dropped 5 bases and J dropped 1 base, with 9 bases sitting between them. Germline V gives CDR1 MNHEY, CDR2 SVGAGI. The V gene is TRBV6-5, the J gene TRBJ2-6; D unresolved. The sequenced material came from naive CD4+ T cells from blood. The clonotype originates from a young woman in good health. The chain's CDR3 is CASSPTSSGANVLTF. Written as DNA, the CDR3 is TGTGCCAGCAGTCCAACATCGTCTGGGGCCAACGTCCTGACTTTC.